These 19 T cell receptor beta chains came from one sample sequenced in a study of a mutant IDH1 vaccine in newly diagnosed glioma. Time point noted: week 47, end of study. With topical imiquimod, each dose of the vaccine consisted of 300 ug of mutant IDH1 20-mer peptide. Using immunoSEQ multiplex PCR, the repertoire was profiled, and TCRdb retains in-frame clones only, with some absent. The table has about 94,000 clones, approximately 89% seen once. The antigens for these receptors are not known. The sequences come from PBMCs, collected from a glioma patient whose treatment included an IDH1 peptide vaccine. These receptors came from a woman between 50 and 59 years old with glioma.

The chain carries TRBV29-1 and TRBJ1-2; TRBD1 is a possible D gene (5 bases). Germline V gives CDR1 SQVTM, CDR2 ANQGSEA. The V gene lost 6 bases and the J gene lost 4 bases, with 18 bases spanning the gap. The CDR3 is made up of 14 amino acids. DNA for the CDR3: TGCAGCGTGGGACTTCAAGGGGTCTCCTATGGCTACACCTTC. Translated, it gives CSVGLQGVSYGYTF.

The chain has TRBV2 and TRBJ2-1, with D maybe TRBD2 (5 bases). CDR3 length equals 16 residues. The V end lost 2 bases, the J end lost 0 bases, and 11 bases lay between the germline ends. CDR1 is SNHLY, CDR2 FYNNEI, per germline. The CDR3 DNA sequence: TGTGCCAGCAGTGAATACGTGGACTTCTCCTACAATGAGCAGTTCTTC. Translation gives CASSEYVDFSYNEQFF. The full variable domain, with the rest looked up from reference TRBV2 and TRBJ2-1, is EPEVTQTPSHQVTQMGQEVILRCVPISNHLYFYWYRQILGQKVEFLVSFYNNEISEKSEIFDDQFSVERPDGSNFTLKIRSTKLEDSAMYFCASSEYVDFSYNEQFFGPGTRLTVL.

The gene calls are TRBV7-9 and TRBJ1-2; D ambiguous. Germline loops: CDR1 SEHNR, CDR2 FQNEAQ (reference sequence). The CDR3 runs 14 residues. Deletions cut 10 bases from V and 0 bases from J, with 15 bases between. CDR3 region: CATKRTDANYGYTF. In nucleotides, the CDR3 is TGTGCCACCAAGAGAACAGACGCTAACTATGGCTACACCTTC.

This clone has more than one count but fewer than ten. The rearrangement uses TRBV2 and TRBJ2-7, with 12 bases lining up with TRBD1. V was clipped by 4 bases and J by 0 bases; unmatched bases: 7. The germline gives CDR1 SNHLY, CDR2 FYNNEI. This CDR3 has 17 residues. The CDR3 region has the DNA TGTGCCAGCAGTGGGGACAGGGGGCGGACTAACTCCTACGAGCAGTACTTC. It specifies CASSGDRGRTNSYEQYF.

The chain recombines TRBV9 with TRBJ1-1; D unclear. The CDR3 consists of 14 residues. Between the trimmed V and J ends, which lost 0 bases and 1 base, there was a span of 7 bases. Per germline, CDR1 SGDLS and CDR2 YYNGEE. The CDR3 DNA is TGTGCCAGCAGCGTAGGTCTGCAGAACACTGAAGCTTTCTTT. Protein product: CASSVGLQNTEAFF.

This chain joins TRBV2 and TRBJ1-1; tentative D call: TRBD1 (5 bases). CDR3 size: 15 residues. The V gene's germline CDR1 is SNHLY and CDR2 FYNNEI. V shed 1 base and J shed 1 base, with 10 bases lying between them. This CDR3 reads CASSEEWGWNTEAFF. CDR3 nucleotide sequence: TGTGCCAGCAGTGAAGAGTGGGGCTGGAACACTGAAGCTTTCTTT.

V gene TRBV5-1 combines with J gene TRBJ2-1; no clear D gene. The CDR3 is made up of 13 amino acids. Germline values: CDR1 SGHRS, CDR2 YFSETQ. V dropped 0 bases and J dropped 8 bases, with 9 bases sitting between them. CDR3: CASSLVDGDEQFF. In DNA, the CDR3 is TGCGCCAGCAGCTTGGTAGATGGGGATGAGCAGTTCTTC.

The CDR3 reads CASSSRGGVNEKLFF. The CDR3 nucleotides are TGTGCCAGCAGTTCCCGGGGGGGTGTAAATGAAAAACTGTTTTTT. This chain joins TRBV2 and TRBJ1-4; a weak D match, TRBD1 (5 bases). This CDR3 has 15 residues. CDR1 is SNHLY, CDR2 FYNNEI, per germline. V was pared by 5 bases and J by 5 bases, with 15 bases between.

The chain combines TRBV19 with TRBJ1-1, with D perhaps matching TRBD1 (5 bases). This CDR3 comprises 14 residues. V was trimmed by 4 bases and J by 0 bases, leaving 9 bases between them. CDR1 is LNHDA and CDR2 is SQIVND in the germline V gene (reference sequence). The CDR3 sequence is CASSTGLLNTEAFF. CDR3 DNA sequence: TGTGCCAGTAGTACGGGACTTTTGAACACTGAAGCTTTCTTT.

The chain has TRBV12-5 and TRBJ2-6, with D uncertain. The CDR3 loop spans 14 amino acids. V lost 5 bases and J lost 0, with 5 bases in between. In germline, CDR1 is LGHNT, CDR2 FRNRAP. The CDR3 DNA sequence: TGTGCTAGTGGTCTTTACTCTGGGGCCAACGTCCTGACTTTC. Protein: CASGLYSGANVLTF.

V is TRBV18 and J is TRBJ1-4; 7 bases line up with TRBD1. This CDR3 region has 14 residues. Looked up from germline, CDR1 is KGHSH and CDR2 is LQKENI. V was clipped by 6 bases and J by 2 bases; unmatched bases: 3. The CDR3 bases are TGTGCCAGCTCCTGGGACAGCACTAATGAAAAACTGTTTTTT. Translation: CASSWDSTNEKLFF.

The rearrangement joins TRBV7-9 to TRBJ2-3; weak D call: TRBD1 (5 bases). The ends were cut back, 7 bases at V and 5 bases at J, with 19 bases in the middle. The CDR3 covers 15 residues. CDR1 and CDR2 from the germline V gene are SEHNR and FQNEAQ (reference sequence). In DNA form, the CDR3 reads TGTGCCAGCACCCTAGTAGGGGTGGGCGGAGATACGCAGTATTTT. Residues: CASTLVGVGGDTQYF.

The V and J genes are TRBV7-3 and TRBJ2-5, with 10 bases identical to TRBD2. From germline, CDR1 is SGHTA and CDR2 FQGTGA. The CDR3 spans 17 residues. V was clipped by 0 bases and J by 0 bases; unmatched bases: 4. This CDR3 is CASSLTSLAGDQETQYF. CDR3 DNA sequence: TGTGCCAGCAGCTTAACGAGTCTAGCGGGGGACCAAGAGACCCAGTACTTC.

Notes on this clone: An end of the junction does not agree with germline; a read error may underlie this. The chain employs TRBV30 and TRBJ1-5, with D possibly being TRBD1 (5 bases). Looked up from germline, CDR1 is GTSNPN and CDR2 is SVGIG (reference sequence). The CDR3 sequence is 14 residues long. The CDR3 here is CAWSLEGGQSAPAF. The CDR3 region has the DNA TGTGCCTGGAGTTTGGAGGGCGGACAATCAGCCCCAGCATTT.

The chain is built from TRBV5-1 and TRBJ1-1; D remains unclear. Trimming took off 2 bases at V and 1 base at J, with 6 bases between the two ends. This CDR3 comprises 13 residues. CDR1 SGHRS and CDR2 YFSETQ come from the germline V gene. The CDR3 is CASSFNRNTEAFF. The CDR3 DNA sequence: TGCGCCAGCAGCTTTAACAGGAACACTGAAGCTTTCTTT.

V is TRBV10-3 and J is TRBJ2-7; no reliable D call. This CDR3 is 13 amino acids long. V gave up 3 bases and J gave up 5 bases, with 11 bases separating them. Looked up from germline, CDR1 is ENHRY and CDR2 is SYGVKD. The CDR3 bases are TGTGCCATCAGTGACCGTCCAGCCAACGAGCAGTACTTC. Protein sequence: CAISDRPANEQYF.

In nucleotides, the CDR3 is TGTGCCAGCAGTTTGAATTCACATACGCAGTATTTT. This codes for CASSLNSHTQYF. This sequence joins TRBV28 and TRBJ2-3; D is unclear. CDR3 length equals 12 residues. The ends were cut back, 3 bases at V and 7 bases at J, with 8 bases in the middle. Germline values: CDR1 MDHEN, CDR2 SYDVKM.

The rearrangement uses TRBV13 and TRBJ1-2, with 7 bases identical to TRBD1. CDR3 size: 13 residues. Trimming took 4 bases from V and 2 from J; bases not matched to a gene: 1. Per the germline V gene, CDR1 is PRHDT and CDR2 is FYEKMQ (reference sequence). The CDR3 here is CASSWGQNYGYTF. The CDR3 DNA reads TGTGCCAGCAGCTGGGGACAGAACTATGGCTACACCTTC.

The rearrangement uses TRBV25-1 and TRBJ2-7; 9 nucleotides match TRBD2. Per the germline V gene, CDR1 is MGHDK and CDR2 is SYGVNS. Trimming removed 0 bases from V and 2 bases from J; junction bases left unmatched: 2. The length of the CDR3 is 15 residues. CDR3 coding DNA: TGTGCCAGCAGTGAATATCTAGCGGGGACCTACGAGCAGTACTTC. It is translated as CASSEYLAGTYEQYF.